Below are 26 T cell receptor beta chains sequenced from a single sample in a study of blood T cell repertoires in COVID-19 (TCRdb year 2020). Library creation used the immunoSEQ multiplex PCR assay. Here the immuneACCESS table is served through TCRdb, limited to in-frame sequences with V and J called. Missing clones are a known gap in these copies; in checked studies unresolved V genes cover under half, and the rest lacks a known reason. The sample contains about 110,000 clones, about 85% of them found a single time. Roughly 1.4% of the sample is held by the ten biggest clonotypes. The sample comprised peripheral blood. The receptors stem from a man between 40 and 49 years old with acute or convalescent COVID-19.

The chain employs TRBV6-1 and TRBJ2-3, with a tentative D call TRBD1 (5 bases). The CDR3 runs to 15 residues. Per the germline V gene, CDR1 is MNHNS and CDR2 is SASEGT. The V gene lost 2 bases and the J gene lost 1 base, with 10 bases spanning the gap. CDR3 DNA sequence: TGTGCCAGCAGTGAAAACCGACAGCGCACAGATACGCAGTATTTT. Translating it yields CASSENRQRTDTQYF.

The chain joins TRBV7-9 to TRBJ1-3, with a tentative D call TRBD1 (5 bases). The CDR3 runs to 17 residues. Trimming took 2 bases from V and 0 from J, leaving 14 bases between them. Germline V lookup: CDR1 SEHNR, CDR2 FQNEAQ (reference sequence). CDR3 residues: CASSLSPGRYSGNTIYF. CDR3 DNA: TGTGCCAGCAGCTTATCTCCAGGGAGGTACTCTGGAAACACCATATATTTT.

Only one count was recorded for this clone. The chain couples TRBV10-2 to TRBJ1-3; D not certain. The V end was cut by 4 bases, the J end by 3 bases, with 7 bases between. The CDR3 is made up of 13 amino acids. CDR1 and CDR2 from the germline V gene are WSHSY and SAAADI. This CDR3 reads CASSVAFGNTIYF. In nucleotides, the CDR3 is TGCGCCAGCAGTGTGGCTTTTGGAAACACCATATATTTT.

This sequence joins TRBV7-8 and TRBJ2-2, with a possible D match to TRBD2 (6 bases). The V end was cut by 5 bases, the J end by 2 bases, with 12 bases between. The CDR3 is made up of 15 amino acids. The V gene's germline CDR1 is SGHVS and CDR2 FQNEAQ. This CDR3 reads CASSRGLYNTGELFF. CDR3 DNA sequence: TGTGCCAGCAGCCGGGGACTGTACAACACCGGGGAGCTGTTTTTT.

This chain uses TRBV5-6 with TRBJ1-2; no firm D call. The CDR3 consists of 16 residues. With 4 bases removed from V and 4 bases from J, the gap between germline ends came to 20 bases. Germline assignment: CDR1 SGHDT and CDR2 YYEEEE. CDR3 sequence reads: CASSPEWSRGGYGYTF. The CDR3 nucleotides read TGTGCCAGCAGCCCAGAATGGTCTCGGGGTGGCTATGGCTACACCTTC.

The genes are TRBV27 and TRBJ2-2, with D perhaps TRBD1 (6 bases). This CDR3 is 15 amino acids long. The V and J ends lost 3 bases and 0 bases respectively, with 8 bases between them. Per germline, CDR1 MNHEY and CDR2 SMNVEV (reference sequence). For the CDR3, the DNA is TGTGCCAGCAGTTTGGACAGATCGAACACCGGGGAGCTGTTTTTT. It translates to CASSLDRSNTGELFF.

The V call is TRBV5-1, the J call TRBJ2-5; perhaps TRBD2 as D (5 bases). CDR3 length equals 14 residues. The germline gives CDR1 SGHRS, CDR2 YFSETQ. V was shortened by 4 bases and J by 0 bases, with 10 bases between the two germline ends. The CDR3: CASSPTDYQETQYF. CDR3 sequence (DNA): TGCGCCAGCAGCCCTACGGACTACCAAGAGACCCAGTACTTC.

This clone was detected a few times. V and J are TRBV27 and TRBJ2-5; no definite D call. CDR1 is MNHEY, CDR2 SMNVEV, per germline (reference sequence). The ends were cut back, 0 bases at V and 2 bases at J, with 7 bases in the middle. The CDR3 has 14 residues. CDR3: CASSLSSLQETQYF. As DNA, the CDR3 is TGTGCCAGCAGTTTATCTTCACTACAAGAGACCCAGTACTTC.

V usage is TRBV6-5 and J usage is TRBJ2-7, with 9 bases lining up with TRBD1. Germline V gene sequence: CDR1 MNHEY, CDR2 SVGAGI. The CDR3 has 15 residues. J lost 6 bases, V lost 2 bases, and 8 bases had no gene match. CDR3 residues: CASSYRTGTGLEQYF. The CDR3 DNA sequence: TGTGCCAGCAGTTACAGAACGGGGACAGGGCTCGAGCAGTACTTC.

The chain uses TRBV27 and TRBJ1-6, with 7 bases identical to TRBD1. CDR1 and CDR2 from the germline V gene are MNHEY and SMNVEV (reference sequence). V was clipped by 3 bases and J by 7 bases; unmatched bases: 6. The CDR3 covers 15 residues. The DNA of the CDR3 is TGTGCCAGCAGTTTCAGGGGGGCCTTAAATTCACCCCTCCACTTT. Amino acids: CASSFRGALNSPLHF.

The chain combines TRBV5-5 with TRBJ1-2; unclear D gene. Germline lookup yields CDR1 SGHKS and CDR2 YYEKEE (reference sequence). The CDR3 is 14 residues long. Trimming left V 4 bases short and J 8 bases short, with 18 bases between. The CDR3 nucleotides read TGTGCCAGCAGCCCCCTGGCGGGTTCGTGGGGCTACACCTTC. It translates to CASSPLAGSWGYTF.

The chain carries TRBV5-1 and TRBJ1-1, with 8 nucleotides matching TRBD1. There are 15 residues in the CDR3. Unmatched junction bases numbered 2, after V lost 0 bases and J lost 1 base. Germline V lookup: CDR1 SGHRS, CDR2 YFSETQ. The CDR3 is CASSLGTGPNTEAFF. The CDR3 nucleotides read TGCGCCAGCAGCTTGGGGACAGGGCCGAACACTGAAGCTTTCTTT.

This clone was recorded a few times. CDR3 amino acids: CASSPKGTTNTGELFF. The DNA for the CDR3 is TGTGCCAGCAGCCCTAAGGGGACTACCAACACCGGGGAGCTGTTTTTT. The J gene is TRBJ2-2, the V gene TRBV7-3; 7 nucleotides align to TRBD2. Germline V gives CDR1 SGHTA, CDR2 FQGTGA. This CDR3 spans 16 amino acids. J lost 2 bases, V lost 5 bases, and 8 bases had no gene match.

This sequence joins TRBV11-2 and TRBJ2-3, with 10 nucleotides matching TRBD2. The CDR3 totals 14 residues. V dropped 1 base and J dropped 5; count of bases not matched to a gene: 0. Germline assignment: CDR1 SGHAT and CDR2 FQNNGV. CDR3 DNA: TGTGCCAGCAGCTTAGGGACTAGCGGAGATACGCAGTATTTT. The encoded protein is CASSLGTSGDTQYF.

The rearrangement links TRBV7-6 to TRBJ2-7, with D uncertain. Trimming cost V 6 bases and J 2 bases, with 17 bases left between them. The CDR3 has 15 amino acids. The germline V gene has CDR1 SGHVS and CDR2 FNYEAQ. The CDR3 DNA follows: TGTGCCAGCAGTTCCGATTCCAGGCGAACCTACGAGCAGTACTTC. Protein sequence: CASSSDSRRTYEQYF.

The chain combines TRBV3-1 (or the pseudogene TRBV3-2) with TRBJ1-2; 8 positions agree with TRBD1. Trimming at V came to 4 bases and at J to 2 bases, leaving 3 bases not matched to a gene. The CDR3 runs to 14 residues. The germline V gene has CDR1 LGHDT and CDR2 YNNKEL (reference sequence). The CDR3 protein is CASSRWTGNYGYTF. CDR3 sequence (DNA): TGTGCCAGCAGCCGTTGGACAGGGAACTATGGCTACACCTTC.

The chain has TRBV24-1 and TRBJ2-1, with 9 bases that match TRBD1. The germline V gene encodes CDR1 KGHDR and CDR2 SFDVKD. V lost 3 bases and J lost 3; bases outside the gene matches: 8. The CDR3 is 17 amino acids. CDR3 sequence: CATSDVRGTGFYNEQFF. The CDR3 DNA follows: TGTGCCACCAGTGATGTTCGCGGGACAGGGTTCTACAATGAGCAGTTCTTC.

The chain couples TRBV7-2 to TRBJ2-3, with 8 bases lining up with TRBD1. This CDR3 comprises 17 residues. The junction had 11 bases not matched to a gene; V was cut back by 4 bases and J by 2 bases. The germline V gene encodes CDR1 SGHTA and CDR2 FQGNSA. This chain's CDR3 is CASSSPSTGEFTDTQYF. As DNA, the CDR3 is TGTGCCAGCAGCTCCCCCTCGACAGGGGAATTCACAGATACGCAGTATTTT.

This chain links TRBV19 with TRBJ1-5, with D possibly matching TRBD1 (6 bases). V was trimmed by 6 bases and J by 1 base, leaving 10 bases between them. Germline V gives CDR1 LNHDA, CDR2 SQIVND (reference sequence). CDR3 length: 14 residues. The CDR3 DNA is TGTGCCAGTAGATACAGGGAAAGCAATCAGCCCCAGCATTTT. Its translation is CASRYRESNQPQHF. Filled out from reference TRBV19 and TRBJ1-5, the complete variable domain reads DGGITQSPKYLFRKEGQNVTLSCEQNLNHDAMYWYRQDPGQGLRLIYYSQIVNDFQKGDIAEGYSVSREKKESFPLTVTSAQKNPTAFYLCASRYRESNQPQHFGDGTRLSIL.

The chain combines TRBV27 with TRBJ2-1; 11 bases fit TRBD2. V shed 2 bases and J 12 bases; nucleotides not matched to a gene: 3. CDR1 MNHEY and CDR2 SMNVEV come from the germline V gene (reference sequence). This CDR3 is built from 13 residues. The CDR3 sequence: CASSLLAGGWQFF. CDR3 nucleotides: TGTGCCAGCAGTTTACTAGCGGGGGGCTGGCAGTTCTTC.

The genes are TRBV7-8 and TRBJ1-3; TRBD1 aligns across 7 bases. This CDR3 is built from 17 residues. The V segment lost 5 bases and the J segment 0 bases; nucleotides outside the gene matches: 10. The germline gives CDR1 SGHVS, CDR2 FQNEAQ. For the CDR3, the DNA is TGTGCCAGCAGCCCTTGGACAGGAGGTGTCTCTGGAAACACCATATATTTT. It codes for CASSPWTGGVSGNTIYF.

The chain is built from TRBV12-5 and TRBJ2-7, with TRBD1 matching 7 bases. Germline V CDR1 and CDR2: LGHNT, FRNRAP. J gave up 3 bases and V 0 bases, and 11 bases lay outside the gene matches. The CDR3 runs to 17 residues. The DNA for the CDR3 is TGTGCTAGTGGTTTGGTACCGCTGGGCAGGGGGAACTACGAGCAGTACTTC. As protein: CASGLVPLGRGNYEQYF.

The rearrangement links TRBV10-3 to TRBJ1-1; 11 bases map to TRBD1. The trim removed 3 bases at V and 8 bases at J, leaving 11 bases unmatched. The germline V gene has CDR1 ENHRY and CDR2 SYGVKD. The CDR3 loop spans 16 amino acids. The CDR3 protein is CAISDSGLGQGAEAFF. The CDR3 DNA follows: TGTGCCATCAGTGACTCTGGACTCGGACAGGGGGCCGAAGCTTTCTTT.

The chain couples TRBV29-1 to TRBJ1-2, with 9 bases that match TRBD1. CDR1 is SQVTM and CDR2 is ANQGSEA in the germline V gene. This CDR3 is 11 amino acids long. V shed 5 bases, J shed 8 bases, and the junction held 3 bases outside the gene matches. CDR3 nucleotides: TGCAGCGTTAGACAGGGGGTAGGCTACACCTTC. It yields the protein CSVRQGVGYTF. Together with reference TRBV29-1 and TRBJ1-2, the CDR3 gives the full variable domain: SAVISQKPSRDICQRGTSLTIQCQVDSQVTMMFWYRQQPGQSLTLIATANQGSEATYESGFVIDKFPISRPNLTFSTLTVSNMSPEDSSIYLCSVRQGVGYTFGSGTRLTVV.

The genes are TRBV18 and TRBJ2-7, with D possibly TRBD1 on 6 matching bases. This CDR3 region has 14 residues. V lost 4 bases and J lost 3, with 13 bases in between. Looked up from germline, CDR1 is KGHSH and CDR2 is LQKENI. The CDR3 region has the DNA TGTGCCAGCTCACAACTTAGGGGGAACTACGAGCAGTACTTC. Encoded protein: CASSQLRGNYEQYF.

In this sample, this clone turned up once. V is TRBV7-9 and J is TRBJ2-7; possible D gene TRBD2, 6 bases. This CDR3 has 15 amino acids. Trimming stripped 2 bases from V and 3 bases from J, with 14 bases between. The germline V gene encodes CDR1 SEHNR and CDR2 FQNEAQ (reference sequence). CDR3 sequence (DNA): TGTGCCAGCAGCTTATCCGTGGGGCGGGGCTACGAGCAGTACTTC. Its translation is CASSLSVGRGYEQYF. The variable domain in full, completed from reference TRBV7-9 and TRBJ2-7, reads DTGVSQNPRHKITKRGQNVTFRCDPISEHNRLYWYRQTLGQGPEFLTYFQNEAQLEKSRLLSDRFSAERPKGSFSTLEIQRTEQGDSAMYLCASSLSVGRGYEQYFGPGTRLTVT.